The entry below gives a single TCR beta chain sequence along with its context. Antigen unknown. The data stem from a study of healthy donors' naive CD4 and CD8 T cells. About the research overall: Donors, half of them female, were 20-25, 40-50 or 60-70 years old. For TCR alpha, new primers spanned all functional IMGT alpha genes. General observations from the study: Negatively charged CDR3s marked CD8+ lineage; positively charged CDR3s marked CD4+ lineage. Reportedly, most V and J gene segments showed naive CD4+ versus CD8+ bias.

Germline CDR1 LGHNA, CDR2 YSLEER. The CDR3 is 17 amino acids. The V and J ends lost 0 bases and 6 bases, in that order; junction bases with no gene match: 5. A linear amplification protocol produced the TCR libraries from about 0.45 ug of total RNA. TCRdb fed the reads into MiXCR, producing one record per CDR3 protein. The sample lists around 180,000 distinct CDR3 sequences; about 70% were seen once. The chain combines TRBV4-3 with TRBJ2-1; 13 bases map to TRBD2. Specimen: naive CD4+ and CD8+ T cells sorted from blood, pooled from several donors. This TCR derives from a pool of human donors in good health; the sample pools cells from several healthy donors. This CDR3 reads CASSQDGWTSGSNEQFF. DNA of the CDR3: TGCGCCAGCAGCCAAGATGGTTGGACTAGCGGGAGCAATGAGCAGTTCTTC.